A selection of T cell receptor beta chains follows, all from one sample in a study of blood T cell repertoires in COVID-19. Only in-frame clones appear in the TCRdb table, and some are missing; sequencing was by immunoSEQ multiplex PCR. The table includes 90,000 to 95,000 clones, more than 75% detected once. The sequencing input was peripheral blood. The receptors shown here come from a woman of 80 years or more with active COVID-19. Both conserved end residues are part of each CDR3. A D gene is named only where the DNA matches it firmly. Clone size, where shown, is once, few, many, or a class for clones that have expanded.

d_gene	v_gene	abundance	j_gene	CDR3nt	CDR3aa
TRBD1	TRBV6-2/TRBV6-3	-	TRBJ2-1	TGTGCCAGCAGCCCCACAGGGGTCTCCTACAATGAGCAGTTCTTC	CASSPTGVSYNEQFF
TRBD1	TRBV10-1	-	TRBJ2-1	TGCGCCAGTCTAACCGGGACAGGGCAATACAATGAGCAGTTCTTC	CASLTGTGQYNEQFF
-	TRBV7-9	-	TRBJ2-3	TGTGCCAGCAGCCTAGGCCGGGATACGCAGTATTTT	CASSLGRDTQYF
TRBD2	TRBV4-2	-	TRBJ2-4	TGTGCCAGCAGCCAAGTGCTAGCGGGAGGGACGGCCAAAAACATTCAGTACTTC	CASSQVLAGGTAKNIQYF
TRBD1	TRBV30	-	TRBJ2-3	TGTGCCTGGAGTTCCGGGGACAGGGTTCCAGATACGCAGTATTTT	CAWSSGDRVPDTQYF
-	TRBV6-2/TRBV6-3	once	TRBJ2-7	TGTGCCAGCAGCTCTTACGGTGCAAGCTCCTACGAGCAGTACTTC	CASSSYGASSYEQYF
TRBD1	TRBV6-5	-	TRBJ2-7	TGTGCCAGCAGCGGACAGGCGGGTTCCTACGAGCAGTACTTC	CASSGQAGSYEQYF
-	TRBV28	-	TRBJ1-2	TGTGCCAGCAATATCCTAGGGACGACTAGAAATGGCTACACCTTC	CASNILGTTRNGYTF
-	TRBV6-2/TRBV6-3	-	TRBJ2-1	TGTGCCAGCAGTTACTCGCTAGGGGCCGCGACCTCCTACAATGAGCAGTTCTTC	CASSYSLGAATSYNEQFF
-	TRBV6-2/TRBV6-3	once	TRBJ1-1	TGTGCCAGCAGTTACTCAACAGGGCAGGGGAACACTGAAGCTTTCTTT	CASSYSTGQGNTEAFF
TRBD1	TRBV19	-	TRBJ1-5	TGTGCCAGTAGTATCTCTACAGGGACAGGGAGCAATCAGCCCCAGCATTTT	CASSISTGTGSNQPQHF
-	TRBV5-1	-	TRBJ2-3	TGCGCCAGCAGCTCTTACTCCGCCCCGGGTACGCAGTATTTT	CASSSYSAPGTQYF
-	TRBV9	-	TRBJ2-1	TGTGCCAGCGCTGCGGGATTAGTACCCTACAATGAGCAGTTCTTC	CASAAGLVPYNEQFF
-	TRBV18	-	TRBJ1-2	TGTGCCAGCTCACCACCCGAAGACAGAGAGGGCTACACCTTC	CASSPPEDREGYTF
-	TRBV6-2/TRBV6-3	-	TRBJ2-1	TGTGCCAGCAGTTACCTGCGGTTGAATGAGCAGTTCTTC	CASSYLRLNEQFF
-	TRBV10-3	-	TRBJ2-3	TGTGCCATCAGTGAGCCCAGTTCAGGGTGGAGTACGCAGTATTTT	CAISEPSSGWSTQYF
TRBD1	TRBV2	once	TRBJ2-5	TGTGCCAGCAGTGTGGGACAGCAAGAGACCCAGTACTTC	CASSVGQQETQYF
-	TRBV24-1	few	TRBJ2-1	TGTGCCACCAGTGACCCACAACAGAGAACCTACAATGAGCAGTTCTTC	CATSDPQQRTYNEQFF
TRBD2	TRBV5-4	once	TRBJ2-3	TGTGCCAGCAGCGCCCCGGGACTAGCGGGAGGGCCAACCGTCCCAGATACGCAGTATTTT	CASSAPGLAGGPTVPDTQYF
TRBD2	TRBV30	few	TRBJ2-2	TGTGCCTGGAGTATTAGCGGGAGAGGAACCGGGGAGCTGTTTTTT	CAWSISGRGTGELFF
-	TRBV7-9	-	TRBJ1-5	TGTGCCAGCAGCTTAGCAGGGCAGGGTGGACAGCCCCAGCATTTT	CASSLAGQGGQPQHF
TRBD1	TRBV28	-	TRBJ2-3	TGTGCCAGCAGTTTACAGGGGGCAGCAGATACGCAGTATTTT	CASSLQGAADTQYF
TRBD2	TRBV7-3	-	TRBJ2-2	TGTGCCAGCAGCTTAACTAGCGGGAACGCCGGGGAGCTGTTTTTT	CASSLTSGNAGELFF
TRBD1	TRBV5-4	-	TRBJ2-1	TGTGCCAGCGGATCACAGGGGGCCTCCTACAATGAGCAGTTCTTC	CASGSQGASYNEQFF
-	TRBV11-2	-	TRBJ2-1	TGTGCCAGCAGCTTATTCTCAGGGGAAGGGGCATACAATGAGCAGTTCTTC	CASSLFSGEGAYNEQFF
-	TRBV5-4	few	TRBJ2-7	TGTGCCAGCAGCTTGGCCCCCGCTAGCGTCTACGAGCAGTACTTC	CASSLAPASVYEQYF
TRBD1	TRBV7-2	-	TRBJ2-5	TGTGCCAGCAGCTTTCAGAGGGGGCGCAGGGAGACCCAGTACTTC	CASSFQRGRRETQYF
TRBD1	TRBV18	-	TRBJ1-6	TGTGCCAGCTCACCCGGACAGGGCTATAATTCACCCCTCCACTTT	CASSPGQGYNSPLHF
TRBD1	TRBV19	-	TRBJ2-1	TGTGCCAGTACCCCAACCGGGACAGGGCTTGGCGAGCAGTTCTTC	CASTPTGTGLGEQFF
TRBD1	TRBV7-9	few	TRBJ2-2	TGTGCCAGCAGCTCTCCGAGGGGACAGGGGTACACCGGGGAGCTGTTTTTT	CASSSPRGQGYTGELFF
TRBD2	TRBV18	-	TRBJ2-3	TGTGCCAGCACCCCCGGGACTAGCGGGAGGGCCAGAGATACGCAGTATTTT	CASTPGTSGRARDTQYF
-	TRBV18	-	TRBJ2-7	TGTGCCAGCTCAATGGGGCAACAGACCCCTCCCAACGAGCAGTACTTC	CASSMGQQTPPNEQYF
TRBD1	TRBV19	-	TRBJ2-6	TGTGCCTGCGGACAGGGGGCTTCGGGGGCCAACGTCCTGACTTTC	CACGQGASGANVLTF
-	TRBV6-2/TRBV6-3	-	TRBJ2-7	TGTGCCAGCAGTTACTCGAAACAGGGCTCCTACGAGCAGTACTTC	CASSYSKQGSYEQYF
-	TRBV27	-	TRBJ2-7	TGTGCCAGCAGTCGGGGCTTTGGCAGGGGATCCTACGAGCAGTACTTC	CASSRGFGRGSYEQYF
-	TRBV12-5	-	TRBJ2-5	TGTGCTGCTCCGGGTGGGACCCAGTACTTC	CAAPGGTQYF
-	TRBV23-1	-	TRBJ2-7	TGCGCCAGCAGTCTCTTCCACGAGCAGTACTTC	CASSLFHEQYF
-	TRBV27	-	TRBJ2-3	TGTGCCAGCAGTTTTCTAAGGGGGATGACAGATACGCAGTATTTT	CASSFLRGMTDTQYF
-	TRBV7-6	-	TRBJ1-3	TGTGCCAGCAGCTTAGGACAGGACGGATCAGGAAACACCATATATTTT	CASSLGQDGSGNTIYF
TRBD2	TRBV13	once	TRBJ2-4	TGTGCCAGCAGCTTAAAGATGGGCGGGAGCGGGAACATTCAGTACTTC	CASSLKMGGSGNIQYF